This TCR beta chain was recorded in a study of T-cell reconstitution after alpha-beta-depleted transplantation in children. The study, taken as a whole, reports: At one year after transplant, newly produced T cells mostly accounted for T-cell counts and diversity. Reportedly, roughly two months post-transplant, alpha-beta T cells arose from several hundred expanded graft clones. Elevated TCRbeta diversity at day 60 was traced, in some patients, to surviving recipient T cells and thymic progenitors.

This clonotype has at least ten counts. Its antigen is unidentified. Molecular barcoding with unique molecular identifiers was used for the TCRbeta library. MiXCR was run by TCRdb on the PCR reads, yielding one entry per CDR3 protein. The sample lists more than 85,000 distinct CDR3 sequences; 4.5% to 7.5% were seen once. This CDR3 has 13 residues. CDR1 and CDR2 (germline): LNHDA, SQIVND (reference sequence). V lost 9 bases and J lost 8, with 14 bases in between. This clonotype was obtained from a female patient aged 2-10 years who had a stem cell transplant for Fanconi anemia, so the T cells may come from the graft donor. Sequencing used PBMCs, mostly from graft donor cells, obtained 60 days after TCRalphabeta/CD19-depleted stem cell transplant. V usage is TRBV19 and J usage is TRBJ1-6; D may be TRBD1 (6 bases). The DNA for the CDR3 is TGTGCCAGCAATTTTCGGACAGATTCACCCCTCCACTTT. Amino acids: CASNFRTDSPLHF.